This T cell receptor beta chain was profiled in a study of CD8 T cells in ankylosing spondylitis. Notes on the study in general: Reportedly, significant enrichment of disease-linked clones occurred in matched ankylosing spondylitis synovial fluid.

As the method for making TCR beta libraries, quantitative 5'-RACE with molecular barcodes was used. Each CDR3 protein is one row after TCRdb ran MiXCR on the 5' RACE reads. The table lists about 120,000 distinct CDR3 sequences, approximately 13% of them singletons. With V trimmed by 1 base and J by 3 bases, 9 bases remained unmatched. Germline CDR1 and CDR2: DFQATT and SNEGSKA (reference sequence). The CDR3 is 18 amino acids. On this clonotype itself: Its antigen is unidentified.

This sequence joins TRBV20-1 and TRBJ2-3; TRBD2 aligns across 14 bases. This sequence originates from a female donor with ankylosing spondylitis or in good health (not recorded which). Source material: blood, either unsorted or a sorted T cell fraction (not recorded which). This CDR3 reads CSARVKTSGRAWTDTQYF. The CDR3 DNA follows: TGCAGTGCTAGAGTCAAGACTAGCGGGAGGGCTTGGACAGATACGCAGTATTTT.